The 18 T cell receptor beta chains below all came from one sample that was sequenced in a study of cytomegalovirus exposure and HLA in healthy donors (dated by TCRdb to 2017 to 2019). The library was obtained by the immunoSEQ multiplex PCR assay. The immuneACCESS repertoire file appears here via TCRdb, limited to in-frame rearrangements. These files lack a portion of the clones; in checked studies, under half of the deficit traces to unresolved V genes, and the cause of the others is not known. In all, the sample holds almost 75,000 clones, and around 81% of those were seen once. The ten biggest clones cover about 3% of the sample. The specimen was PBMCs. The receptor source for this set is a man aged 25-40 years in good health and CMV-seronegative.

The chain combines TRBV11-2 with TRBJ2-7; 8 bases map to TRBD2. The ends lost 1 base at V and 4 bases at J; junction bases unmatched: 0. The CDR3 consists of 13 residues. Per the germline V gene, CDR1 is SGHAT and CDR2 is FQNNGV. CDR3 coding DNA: TGTGCCAGCAGCTTAGGCGGGAGGTACGAGCAGTACGTC. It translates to CASSLGGRYEQYV.

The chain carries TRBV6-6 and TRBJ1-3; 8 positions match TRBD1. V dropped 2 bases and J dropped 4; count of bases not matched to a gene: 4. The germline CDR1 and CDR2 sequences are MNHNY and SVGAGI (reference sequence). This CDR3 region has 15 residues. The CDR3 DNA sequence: TGTGCCAGCAGTTACCAGGGGGCGCCCGGAAACACCATATATTTT. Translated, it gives CASSYQGAPGNTIYF.

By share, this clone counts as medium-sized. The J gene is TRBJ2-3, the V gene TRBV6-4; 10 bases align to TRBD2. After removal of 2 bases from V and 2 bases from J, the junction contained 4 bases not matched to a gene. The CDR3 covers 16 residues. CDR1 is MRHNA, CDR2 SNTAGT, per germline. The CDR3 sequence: CASSDTTSGDTDTQYF. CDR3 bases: TGTGCCAGCAGTGACACTACTAGCGGGGACACAGATACGCAGTATTTT.

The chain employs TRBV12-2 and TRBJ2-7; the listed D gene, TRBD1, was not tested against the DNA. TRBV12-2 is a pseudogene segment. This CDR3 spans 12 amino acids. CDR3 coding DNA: TGTGCAAGTCGCAGACATAATTACGAGCAGTACGTC. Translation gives CASRRHNYEQYV.

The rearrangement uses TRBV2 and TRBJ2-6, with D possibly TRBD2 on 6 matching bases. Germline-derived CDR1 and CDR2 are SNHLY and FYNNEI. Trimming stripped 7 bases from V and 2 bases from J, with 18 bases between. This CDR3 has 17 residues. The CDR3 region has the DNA TGTGCCAGCACCCCGGCCTCCTGGGGGGCTGGGGCCAACGTCCTGACTTTC. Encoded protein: CASTPASWGAGANVLTF.

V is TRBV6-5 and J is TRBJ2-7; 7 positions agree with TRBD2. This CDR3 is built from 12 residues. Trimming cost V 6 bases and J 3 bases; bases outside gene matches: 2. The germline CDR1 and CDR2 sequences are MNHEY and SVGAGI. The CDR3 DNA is TGTGCCAGCAGCCGGGACTACTACGAGCAGTACGTC. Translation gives CASSRDYYEQYV.

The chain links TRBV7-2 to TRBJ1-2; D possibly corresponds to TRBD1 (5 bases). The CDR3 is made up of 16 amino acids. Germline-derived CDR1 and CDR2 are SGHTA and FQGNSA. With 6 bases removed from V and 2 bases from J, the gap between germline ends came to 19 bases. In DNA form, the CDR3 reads TGTGCCAGCAGTTCCGCGGCGGGGGTAATAAACTATGGCTACACCTTC. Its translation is CASSSAAGVINYGYTF.

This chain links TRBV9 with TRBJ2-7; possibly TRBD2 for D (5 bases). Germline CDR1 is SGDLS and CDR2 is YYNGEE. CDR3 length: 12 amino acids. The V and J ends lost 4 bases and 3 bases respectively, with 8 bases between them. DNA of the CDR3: TGTGCCAGCAGCCCCCGGGGCTACGAGCAGTACTTC. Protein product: CASSPRGYEQYF.

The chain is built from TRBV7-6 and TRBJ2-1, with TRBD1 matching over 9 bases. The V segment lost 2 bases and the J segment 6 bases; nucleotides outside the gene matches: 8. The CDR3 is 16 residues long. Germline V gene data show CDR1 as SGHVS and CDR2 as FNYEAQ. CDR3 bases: TGTGCCAGCAGCTTACCTTACAGGGGGCAACTCAATGAGCAGTTCTTC. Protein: CASSLPYRGQLNEQFF.

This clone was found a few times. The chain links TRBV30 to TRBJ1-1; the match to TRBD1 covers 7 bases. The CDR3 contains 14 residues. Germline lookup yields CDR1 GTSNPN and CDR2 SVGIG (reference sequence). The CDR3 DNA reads TGTGCTCTTGGGGGCAGGGGGTATCGGACTGAAGCTTTCTTT. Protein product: CALGGRGYRTEAFF.

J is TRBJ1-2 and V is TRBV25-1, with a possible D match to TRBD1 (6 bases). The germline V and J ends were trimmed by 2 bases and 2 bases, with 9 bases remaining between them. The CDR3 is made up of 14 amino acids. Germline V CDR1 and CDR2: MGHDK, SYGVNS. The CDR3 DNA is TGTGCCAGCAGTGAAATAGACAGGAACTATGGCTACACCTTC. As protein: CASSEIDRNYGYTF.

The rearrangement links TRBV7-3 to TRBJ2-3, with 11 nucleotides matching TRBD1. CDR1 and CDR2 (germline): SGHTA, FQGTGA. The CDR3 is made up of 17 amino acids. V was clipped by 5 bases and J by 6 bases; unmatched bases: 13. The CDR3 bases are TGTGCCAGCAGCGAGAATTCCGGGACAGGGGGAATCGATACGCAGTATTTT. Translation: CASSENSGTGGIDTQYF.

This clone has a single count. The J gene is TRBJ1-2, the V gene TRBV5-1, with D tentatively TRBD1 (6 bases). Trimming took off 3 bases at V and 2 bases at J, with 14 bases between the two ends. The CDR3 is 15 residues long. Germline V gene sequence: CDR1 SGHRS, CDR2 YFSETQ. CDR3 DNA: TGCGCCAGCAGCTATGAGACAGGCCGGAACTATGGCTACACCTTC. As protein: CASSYETGRNYGYTF.

The CDR3 nucleotides read TGTGCCAGCAGTCCAGGGGGCATTTACGAGCAGTACGTC. It translates to CASSPGGIYEQYV. This chain links TRBV27 with TRBJ2-7; TRBD1 matches at 8 bases. Germline trimming cut 5 bases from V and 4 bases from J; bases unmatched to any gene: 4. This CDR3 is built from 13 residues. CDR1 MNHEY and CDR2 SMNVEV come from the germline V gene (reference sequence).

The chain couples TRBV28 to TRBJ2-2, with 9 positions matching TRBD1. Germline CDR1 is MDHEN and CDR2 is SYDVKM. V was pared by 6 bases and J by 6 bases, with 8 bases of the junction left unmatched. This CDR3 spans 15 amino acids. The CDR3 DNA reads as TGTGCCAGCAGCCACAGGGGGCCTTTTGCCGGGGAGCTGTTTTTT. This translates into CASSHRGPFAGELFF.

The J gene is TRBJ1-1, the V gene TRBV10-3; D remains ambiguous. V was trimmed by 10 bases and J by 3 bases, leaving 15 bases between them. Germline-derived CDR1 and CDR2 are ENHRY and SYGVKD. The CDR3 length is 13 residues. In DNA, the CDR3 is TGTGCCAGCGGGCGGCACCAGGACACTGAAGCTTTCTTT. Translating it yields CASGRHQDTEAFF.

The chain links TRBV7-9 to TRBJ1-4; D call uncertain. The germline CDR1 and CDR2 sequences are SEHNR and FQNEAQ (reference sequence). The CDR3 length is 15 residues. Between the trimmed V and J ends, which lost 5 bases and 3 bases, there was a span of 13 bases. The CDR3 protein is CASSPTGIPNEKLFF. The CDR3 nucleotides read TGTGCCAGCAGCCCTACGGGTATCCCTAATGAAAAACTGTTTTTT.

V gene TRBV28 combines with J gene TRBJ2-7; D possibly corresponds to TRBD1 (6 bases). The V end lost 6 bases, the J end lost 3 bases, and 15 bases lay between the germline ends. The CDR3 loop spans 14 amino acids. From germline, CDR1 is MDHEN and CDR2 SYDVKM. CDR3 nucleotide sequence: TGTGCCAGCAGGCCGGGACAACGAATCTACGAGCAGTACTTC. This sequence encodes CASRPGQRIYEQYF.